The 17 T cell receptor beta chains below were found in one sample sequenced in a study of immune evolution from preneoplasia to lung adenocarcinoma. Assay: immunoSEQ multiplex PCR; the TCRdb copy retains only in-frame clones and omits some. The data show approximately 5,100 clones, approximately 67% seen once. The sample taken for sequencing was FFPE adjacent normal lung tissue. These receptors all stem from a person of 80 years or more with lung adenocarcinoma.

This chain connects TRBV9 to TRBJ1-1, with D unclear. This CDR3 is built from 9 residues. Germline V gene data show CDR1 as SGDLS and CDR2 as YYNGEE. The V and J ends lost 1 base and 11 bases respectively, with 3 bases between them. As DNA, the CDR3 is TGTGCCAGCAGCGTATTGGCTTTCTTT. This translates into CASSVLAFF.

Judged by abundance, this clone is medium-sized. V is TRBV5-4 and J is TRBJ1-1; TRBD1 agrees at 7 bases. The ends lost 4 bases at V and 4 bases at J; junction bases unmatched: 7. This CDR3 comprises 14 residues. The germline V gene encodes CDR1 SGHNT and CDR2 YYREEE (reference sequence). The CDR3 reads CASSTGTVGTEAFF. The CDR3 DNA follows: TGTGCCAGCAGCACCGGGACAGTTGGCACTGAAGCTTTCTTT.

The rearrangement uses TRBV29-1 and TRBJ2-2; 7 bases match TRBD2. The CDR3 is made up of 14 amino acids. J gave up 5 bases and V 0 bases, and 3 bases lay outside the gene matches. Per germline, CDR1 SQVTM and CDR2 ANQGSEA. This CDR3 is CSVEDWEGTGELFF. The CDR3 DNA is TGCAGCGTTGAAGATTGGGAGGGAACCGGGGAGCTGTTTTTT.

This clone is classed as large. The chain joins TRBV7-8 to TRBJ1-3; D is possibly TRBD1 (5 bases). CDR1 and CDR2 from the germline V gene are SGHVS and FQNEAQ. V was cut by 1 base and J by 0 bases, with 7 bases left in between. The CDR3 is 15 amino acids. The CDR3 is CASSLGGYSGNTIYF. CDR3 nucleotide sequence: TGTGCCAGCAGCTTAGGGGGGTACTCTGGAAACACCATATATTTT.

This clone was seen only a few times. This chain connects TRBV2 to TRBJ1-4, with 8 bases aligning to TRBD1. J was trimmed by 1 base and V by 5 bases; bases with no gene match: 3. CDR1 and CDR2 from the germline V gene are SNHLY and FYNNEI. The CDR3 spans 15 residues. The CDR3 DNA follows: TGTGCCAGCAGTCGACAGGGGCAAACTAATGAAAAACTGTTTTTT. Amino acid sequence: CASSRQGQTNEKLFF.

V is TRBV25-1 and J is TRBJ2-2; possibly TRBD1 for D (5 bases). V was clipped by 1 base and J by 4 bases, with 7 bases between them. The CDR3 runs 14 residues. The germline V gene has CDR1 MGHDK and CDR2 SYGVNS. Written as DNA, the CDR3 is TGTGCCAGCAGTGAATTAGGGGCCACCGGGGAGCTGTTTTTT. It encodes CASSELGATGELFF.

The V call is TRBV11-2, the J call TRBJ2-3, with 7 bases that match TRBD1. Germline values: CDR1 SGHAT, CDR2 FQNNGV. The CDR3 spans 14 residues. After removal of 1 base from V and 5 bases from J, the junction contained 3 bases not matched to a gene. The CDR3 reads CASSLGPGGDTQYF. The CDR3 coding sequence is TGTGCCAGCAGCTTAGGGCCAGGGGGAGATACGCAGTATTTT. The variable domain in full, completed from reference TRBV11-2 and TRBJ2-3, reads EAGVAQSPRYKIIEKRQSVAFWCNPISGHATLYWYQQILGQGPKLLIQFQNNGVVDDSQLPKDRFSAERLKGVDSTLKIQPAKLEDSAVYLCASSLGPGGDTQYFGPGTRLTVL.

This clone has a handful of counts. The rearrangement uses TRBV11-3 and TRBJ1-1; D gene unclear. The germline V gene encodes CDR1 SGHNT and CDR2 YENEEA. This CDR3 is 15 amino acids long. V lost 5 bases and J 0 bases, leaving 13 bases between the germline ends. The CDR3 protein is CASSQVRVLNTEAFF. Here the CDR3 DNA reads TGTGCCAGCAGCCAAGTCCGCGTATTGAACACTGAAGCTTTCTTT.

This chain's CDR3 is CASSHRGPNTEAFF. For the CDR3, the DNA is TGTGCCAGCAGCCACAGAGGCCCAAACACTGAAGCTTTCTTT. The genes are TRBV7-9 and TRBJ1-1; no firm D call. The CDR3 extends over 14 amino acids. Trimming removed 5 bases at V and 2 bases at J, with 12 bases between. Germline assignment: CDR1 SEHNR and CDR2 FQNEAQ (reference sequence).

The chain has TRBV6-5 and TRBJ2-2; the D gene is possibly TRBD1 (6 bases). Germline V CDR1 and CDR2: MNHEY, SVGAGI. The V gene lost 6 bases and the J gene lost 3 bases, with 14 bases spanning the gap. The CDR3 spans 15 residues. In nucleotides, the CDR3 is TGTGCCAGCAGACAACGGGACACCTACACCGGGGAGCTGTTTTTT. It encodes CASRQRDTYTGELFF.

The rearrangement links TRBV7-2 to TRBJ1-1; D unresolved. This CDR3 is built from 15 residues. V dropped 1 base and J dropped 2 bases, with 11 bases sitting between them. CDR1 is SGHTA, CDR2 FQGNSA, per germline. The CDR3 sequence is CASSLVGNTNTEAFF. The CDR3 bases are TGTGCCAGCAGCTTAGTTGGGAACACAAACACTGAAGCTTTCTTT.

The rearrangement uses TRBV6-5 and TRBJ1-2; D is unclear. V was trimmed by 3 bases and J by 7 bases, leaving 12 bases between them. The germline V gene encodes CDR1 MNHEY and CDR2 SVGAGI. The CDR3 covers 13 residues. The CDR3: CASSYGRLSGYTF. In DNA form, the CDR3 reads TGTGCCAGCAGTTATGGGCGTCTTTCTGGCTACACCTTC.

The chain joins TRBV2 to TRBJ2-3; TRBD1 is a possible D gene (5 bases). This CDR3 contains 12 residues. In germline, CDR1 is SNHLY, CDR2 FYNNEI. Trimming took 2 bases from V and 6 from J, leaving 6 bases between them. This CDR3 reads CASSEPGDTQYF. Written as DNA, the CDR3 is TGTGCCAGCAGTGAACCAGGGGATACGCAGTATTTT.

About this clone: Other DNA sequences within the sample encode an identical CDR3. CDR3 DNA: TGTGCCAGCAGTTACTCGAGGGGGGGAGATCAGCCCCAGCATTTT. Encoded protein: CASSYSRGGDQPQHF. The rearrangement links TRBV6-5 to TRBJ1-5, with TRBD1 as a possible D gene (6 bases). The germline V gene encodes CDR1 MNHEY and CDR2 SVGAGI. This CDR3 spans 15 amino acids. The V end was cut by 0 bases, the J end by 5 bases, with 11 bases between.

The chain employs TRBV7-9 and TRBJ2-3; unclear D gene. Germline V lookup: CDR1 SEHNR, CDR2 FQNEAQ (reference sequence). The CDR3 has 16 residues. The V gene lost 1 base and the J gene lost 0 bases, with 11 bases spanning the gap. The DNA for the CDR3 is TGTGCCAGCAGCTTAGGCCAAGGCTATAGCACAGATACGCAGTATTTT. Residues: CASSLGQGYSTDTQYF.

V and J are TRBV2 and TRBJ1-4; D is unclear. The CDR3 is 13 amino acids. CDR1 and CDR2 (germline): SNHLY, FYNNEI. V lost 7 bases and J lost 7, with 13 bases in between. CDR3 bases: TGTGCCAGCACCCTAGGCCTGGGTGAAAAACTGTTTTTT. Translation gives CASTLGLGEKLFF.

The chain joins TRBV5-6 to TRBJ2-2; D might be TRBD2 (5 bases). This CDR3 is built from 17 residues. Per the germline V gene, CDR1 is SGHDT and CDR2 is YYEEEE. Deletions cut 0 bases from V and 4 bases from J, with 16 bases between. The CDR3 region is CASSLGGAGSFTGELFF. The CDR3 DNA is TGTGCCAGCAGCTTGGGGGGAGCCGGATCGTTCACCGGGGAGCTGTTTTTT.